The T cell receptor (beta chain) described here comes from a study of blood T cells in healthy people across ages. Extraction yielded at least 5.5 micrograms of total RNA per sample. Using a J-beta primer mix together with a sample-barcoded 5' primer, a second PCR was run for roughly 6 to 11 cycles. Through a template-switch adaptor with 12 random nucleotides, each cDNA molecule received a tag. Every sample gave at least 2.5 million paired-end reads containing CDR3. Via MiXCR, TCRdb re-called the 5' RACE reads, giving one row per CDR3 protein. Seen here are about 940,000 distinct CDR3 sequences, roughly 52% observed once, and the top ten hold about an eighth. The CDR3 loop spans 14 amino acids. Trimming removed 3 bases from V and 3 bases from J, with 9 bases in between. Germline V CDR1 and CDR2: SGHAT, FQNNGV.

The clonotype originates from a man younger than 45 in good health. The sample taken for sequencing was blood. The rearrangement links TRBV11-2 to TRBJ1-3; maybe TRBD1 (5 bases). The CDR3 nucleotides are TGTGCCAGCAGCTTTAGGGGAGGTGGAAACACCATATATTTT. Encoded protein: CASSFRGGGNTIYF.